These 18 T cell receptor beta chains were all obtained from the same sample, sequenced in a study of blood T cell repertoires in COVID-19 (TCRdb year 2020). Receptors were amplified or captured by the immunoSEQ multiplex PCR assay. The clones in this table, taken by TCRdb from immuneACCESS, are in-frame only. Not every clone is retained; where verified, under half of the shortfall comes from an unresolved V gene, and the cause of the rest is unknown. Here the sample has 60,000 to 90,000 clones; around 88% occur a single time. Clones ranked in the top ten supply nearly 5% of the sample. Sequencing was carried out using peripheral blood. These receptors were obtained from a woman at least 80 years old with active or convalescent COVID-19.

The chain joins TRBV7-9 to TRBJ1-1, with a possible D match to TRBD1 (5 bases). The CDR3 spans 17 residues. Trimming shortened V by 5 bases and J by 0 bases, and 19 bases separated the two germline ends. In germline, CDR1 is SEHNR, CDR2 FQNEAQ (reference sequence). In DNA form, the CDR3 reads TGTGCCAGCAGCCCGGCGCAGGGTCCCTTCATGAACACTGAAGCTTTCTTT. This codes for CASSPAQGPFMNTEAFF.

CDR3 region: CASSTQRQTSTDTQYF. The CDR3 nucleotides read TGTGCCAGTAGTACTCAACGACAGACTAGCACAGATACGCAGTATTTT. The rearrangement links TRBV19 to TRBJ2-3, with D possibly matching TRBD1 (5 bases). The CDR3 contains 16 residues. Germline V CDR1 and CDR2: LNHDA, SQIVND (reference sequence). V dropped 4 bases and J dropped 0 bases, with 14 bases sitting between them.

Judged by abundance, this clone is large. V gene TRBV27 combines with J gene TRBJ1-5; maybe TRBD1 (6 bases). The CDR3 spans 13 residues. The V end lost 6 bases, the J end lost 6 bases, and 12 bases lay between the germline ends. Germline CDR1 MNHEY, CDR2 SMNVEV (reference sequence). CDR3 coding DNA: TGTGCCAGCAGAAGGGGGGAGGGTCAGCCCCAGCATTTT. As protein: CASRRGEGQPQHF.

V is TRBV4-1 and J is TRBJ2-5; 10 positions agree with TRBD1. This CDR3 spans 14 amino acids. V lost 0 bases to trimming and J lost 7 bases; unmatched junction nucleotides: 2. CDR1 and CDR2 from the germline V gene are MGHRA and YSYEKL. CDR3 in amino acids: CASSQEDRGVTQYF. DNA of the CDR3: TGCGCCAGCAGCCAAGAGGACAGGGGGGTGACCCAGTACTTC.

The CDR3 here is CASSQDRTGGIAQHF. CDR3 in DNA: TGTGCCAGCAGCCAAGATCGGACGGGGGGAATCGCCCAGCATTTT. V is TRBV3-1 (or the pseudogene TRBV3-2) and J is TRBJ1-5; perhaps TRBD1 as D (5 bases). CDR3 length: 15 amino acids. Germline values: CDR1 LGHDT, CDR2 YNNKEL (reference sequence). V dropped 0 bases and J dropped 11 bases, with 17 bases sitting between them.

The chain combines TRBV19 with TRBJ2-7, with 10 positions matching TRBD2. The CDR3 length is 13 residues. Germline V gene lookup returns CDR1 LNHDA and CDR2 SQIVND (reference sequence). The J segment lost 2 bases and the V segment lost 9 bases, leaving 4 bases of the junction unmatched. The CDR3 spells CASRTSGTYEQYF. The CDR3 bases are TGTGCCAGCCGGACTAGCGGTACCTACGAGCAGTACTTC.

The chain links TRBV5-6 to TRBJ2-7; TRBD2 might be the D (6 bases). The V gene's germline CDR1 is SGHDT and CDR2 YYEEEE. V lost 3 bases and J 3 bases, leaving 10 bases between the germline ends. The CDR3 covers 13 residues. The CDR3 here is CASSSGLIYEQYF. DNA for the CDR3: TGTGCCAGCAGCTCGGGACTTATCTACGAGCAGTACTTC.

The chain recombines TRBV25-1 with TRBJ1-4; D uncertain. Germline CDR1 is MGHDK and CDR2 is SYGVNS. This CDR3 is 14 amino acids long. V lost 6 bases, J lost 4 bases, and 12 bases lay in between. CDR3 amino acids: CASSAPFRNEKLFF. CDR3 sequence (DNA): TGTGCCAGCAGCGCGCCTTTTCGTAATGAAAAACTGTTTTTT. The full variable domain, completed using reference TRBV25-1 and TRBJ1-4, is EADIYQTPRYLVIGTGKKITLECSQTMGHDKMYWYQQDPGMELHLIHYSYGVNSTEKGDLSSESTVSRIRTEHFPLTLESARPSHTSQYLCASSAPFRNEKLFFGSGTQLSVL.

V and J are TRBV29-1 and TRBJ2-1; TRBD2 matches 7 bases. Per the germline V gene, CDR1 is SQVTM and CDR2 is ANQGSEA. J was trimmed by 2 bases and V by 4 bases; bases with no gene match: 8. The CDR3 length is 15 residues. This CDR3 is CSVGGGRGAYNEQFF. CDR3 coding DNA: TGCAGCGTTGGGGGCGGGAGAGGAGCCTACAATGAGCAGTTCTTC.

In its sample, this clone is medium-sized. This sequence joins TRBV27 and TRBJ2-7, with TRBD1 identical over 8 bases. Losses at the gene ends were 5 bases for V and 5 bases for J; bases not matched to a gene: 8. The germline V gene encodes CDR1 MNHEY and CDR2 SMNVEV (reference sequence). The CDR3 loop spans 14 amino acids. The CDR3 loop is CASSLDRGTHEQYF. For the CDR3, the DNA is TGTGCCAGCAGTCTTGACAGGGGTACCCACGAGCAGTACTTC.

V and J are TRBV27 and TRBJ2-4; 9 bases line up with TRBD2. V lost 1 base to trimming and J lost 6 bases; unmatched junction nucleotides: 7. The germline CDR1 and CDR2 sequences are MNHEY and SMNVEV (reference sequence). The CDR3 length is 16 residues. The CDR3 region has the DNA TGTGCCAGCAGTTTATTGACTAGCGGAACCATAAACATTCAGTACTTC. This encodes CASSLLTSGTINIQYF.

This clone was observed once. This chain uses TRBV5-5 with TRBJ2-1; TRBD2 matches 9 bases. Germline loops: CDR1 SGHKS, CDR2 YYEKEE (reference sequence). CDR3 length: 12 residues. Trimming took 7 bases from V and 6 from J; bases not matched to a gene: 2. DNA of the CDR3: TGTGCCAGCGATAGCGGGGGCAATGAGCAGTTCTTC. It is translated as CASDSGGNEQFF.

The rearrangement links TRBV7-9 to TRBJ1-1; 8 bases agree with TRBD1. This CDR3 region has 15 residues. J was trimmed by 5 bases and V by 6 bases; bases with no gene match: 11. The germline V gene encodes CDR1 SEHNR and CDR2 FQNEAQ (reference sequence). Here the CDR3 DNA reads TGTGCCAGCAGGGGCGGACAGGGCCTGTGGACTGAAGCTTTCTTT. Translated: CASRGGQGLWTEAFF.

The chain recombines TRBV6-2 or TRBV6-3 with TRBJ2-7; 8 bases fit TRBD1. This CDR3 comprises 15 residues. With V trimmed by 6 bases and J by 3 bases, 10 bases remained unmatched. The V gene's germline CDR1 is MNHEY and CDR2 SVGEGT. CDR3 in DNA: TGTGCCAGCAGCTCACCGGGACAGGCTCTCTACGAGCAGTACTTC. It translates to CASSSPGQALYEQYF.

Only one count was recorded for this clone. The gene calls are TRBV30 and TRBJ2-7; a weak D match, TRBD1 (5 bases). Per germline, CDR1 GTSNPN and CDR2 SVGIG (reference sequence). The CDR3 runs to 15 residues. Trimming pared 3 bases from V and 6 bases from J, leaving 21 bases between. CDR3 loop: CAWSPPQGVLVEQYF. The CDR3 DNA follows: TGTGCCTGGAGCCCCCCGCAGGGCGTATTAGTCGAGCAGTACTTC.

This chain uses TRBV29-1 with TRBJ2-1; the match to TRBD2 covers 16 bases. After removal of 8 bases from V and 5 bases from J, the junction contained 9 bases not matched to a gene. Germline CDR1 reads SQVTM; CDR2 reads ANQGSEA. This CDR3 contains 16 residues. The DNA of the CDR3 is TGCAGCACCGTCCCGGGACTAGCGGGGGGGGACAATGAGCAGTTCTTC. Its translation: CSTVPGLAGGDNEQFF.

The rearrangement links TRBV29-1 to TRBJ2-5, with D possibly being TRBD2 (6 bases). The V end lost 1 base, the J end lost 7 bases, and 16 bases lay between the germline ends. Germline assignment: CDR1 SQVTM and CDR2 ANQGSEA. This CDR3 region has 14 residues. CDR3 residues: CSVEVSARRGTQYF. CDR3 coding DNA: TGCAGCGTTGAAGTCTCGGCAAGGCGGGGGACCCAGTACTTC.

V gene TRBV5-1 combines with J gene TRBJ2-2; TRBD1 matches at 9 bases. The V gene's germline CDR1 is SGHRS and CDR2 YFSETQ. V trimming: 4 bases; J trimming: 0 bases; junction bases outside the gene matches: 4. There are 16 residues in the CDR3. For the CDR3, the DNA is TGCGCCAGCAGCGGGAGACAGGGGGCGAACACCGGGGAGCTGTTTTTT. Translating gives CASSGRQGANTGELFF.